Sequencing of this T cell receptor beta chain was carried out in a study of high-grade serous ovarian cancer treatment subgroups. Tumor samples were taken before definitive surgery or chemotherapy. CDR3 length: 15 residues. The germline gives CDR1 LNHDA, CDR2 SQIVND (reference sequence). The trim removed 6 bases at V and 8 bases at J, leaving 13 bases unmatched. The assay was immunoSEQ multiplex PCR, and TCRdb's table has in-frame clones only and misses some. Of about 12,000 clones in the sample, about 88% were seen once. Sequences were obtained from tumor tissue. The chain combines TRBV19 with TRBJ2-1; 7 bases fit TRBD1. The receptor was derived from a human donor with high-grade serous ovarian cancer. CDR3 sequence reads: CASRPSDRLVDEQFF. The CDR3 nucleotides read TGTGCCAGTAGACCATCGGACAGGTTGGTGGATGAGCAGTTCTTC.